This T cell receptor (beta chain) was identified during a study of Ad26.COV2.S vaccination and SARS-CoV-2 variants. Study-level background: Of the COV1001 trial arms, the Ad26.COV2.S arm included the donor.

The method was immunoSEQ multiplex PCR; TCRdb's version includes in-frame clones alone and lacks a portion of them. The sample records some 290,000 clones, over 80% being singletons. On this clone itself: At the DNA level, this CDR3 is encoded by other sequences in the same sample as well.

Noted treatment: around 19 received Ad26.COV2.S at low or high dose, single or two shots; about 5 received placebo; per-sample allocation not given. After the first vaccine or placebo injection, samples were drawn on day 63. This Boston cohort included adults aged 18-55 years. Per the germline V gene, CDR1 is SGHTA and CDR2 is FQGNSA. The CDR3 contains 13 residues. V was cut by 3 bases and J by 3 bases, with 9 bases left in between. The chain employs TRBV7-2 and TRBJ2-7, with D tentatively TRBD2 (6 bases). This clonotype was obtained from a person aged 18 to 65 who received the Ad26.COV2.S COVID-19 vaccine or a placebo. Sequences were derived from peripheral blood, sampled in a trial of Ad26.COV2.S vaccine versus placebo. This chain's CDR3 is CASSLSGSYEQYF. Written as DNA, the CDR3 is TGTGCCAGCAGCTTGTCCGGGAGCTACGAGCAGTACTTC. Complete variable domain (other parts from reference TRBV7-2 and TRBJ2-7): GAGVSQSPSNKVTEKGKDVELRCDPISGHTALYWYRQSLGQGLEFLIYFQGNSAPDKSGLPSDRFSAERTGGSVSTLTIQRTQQEDSAVYLCASSLSGSYEQYFGPGTRLTVT.